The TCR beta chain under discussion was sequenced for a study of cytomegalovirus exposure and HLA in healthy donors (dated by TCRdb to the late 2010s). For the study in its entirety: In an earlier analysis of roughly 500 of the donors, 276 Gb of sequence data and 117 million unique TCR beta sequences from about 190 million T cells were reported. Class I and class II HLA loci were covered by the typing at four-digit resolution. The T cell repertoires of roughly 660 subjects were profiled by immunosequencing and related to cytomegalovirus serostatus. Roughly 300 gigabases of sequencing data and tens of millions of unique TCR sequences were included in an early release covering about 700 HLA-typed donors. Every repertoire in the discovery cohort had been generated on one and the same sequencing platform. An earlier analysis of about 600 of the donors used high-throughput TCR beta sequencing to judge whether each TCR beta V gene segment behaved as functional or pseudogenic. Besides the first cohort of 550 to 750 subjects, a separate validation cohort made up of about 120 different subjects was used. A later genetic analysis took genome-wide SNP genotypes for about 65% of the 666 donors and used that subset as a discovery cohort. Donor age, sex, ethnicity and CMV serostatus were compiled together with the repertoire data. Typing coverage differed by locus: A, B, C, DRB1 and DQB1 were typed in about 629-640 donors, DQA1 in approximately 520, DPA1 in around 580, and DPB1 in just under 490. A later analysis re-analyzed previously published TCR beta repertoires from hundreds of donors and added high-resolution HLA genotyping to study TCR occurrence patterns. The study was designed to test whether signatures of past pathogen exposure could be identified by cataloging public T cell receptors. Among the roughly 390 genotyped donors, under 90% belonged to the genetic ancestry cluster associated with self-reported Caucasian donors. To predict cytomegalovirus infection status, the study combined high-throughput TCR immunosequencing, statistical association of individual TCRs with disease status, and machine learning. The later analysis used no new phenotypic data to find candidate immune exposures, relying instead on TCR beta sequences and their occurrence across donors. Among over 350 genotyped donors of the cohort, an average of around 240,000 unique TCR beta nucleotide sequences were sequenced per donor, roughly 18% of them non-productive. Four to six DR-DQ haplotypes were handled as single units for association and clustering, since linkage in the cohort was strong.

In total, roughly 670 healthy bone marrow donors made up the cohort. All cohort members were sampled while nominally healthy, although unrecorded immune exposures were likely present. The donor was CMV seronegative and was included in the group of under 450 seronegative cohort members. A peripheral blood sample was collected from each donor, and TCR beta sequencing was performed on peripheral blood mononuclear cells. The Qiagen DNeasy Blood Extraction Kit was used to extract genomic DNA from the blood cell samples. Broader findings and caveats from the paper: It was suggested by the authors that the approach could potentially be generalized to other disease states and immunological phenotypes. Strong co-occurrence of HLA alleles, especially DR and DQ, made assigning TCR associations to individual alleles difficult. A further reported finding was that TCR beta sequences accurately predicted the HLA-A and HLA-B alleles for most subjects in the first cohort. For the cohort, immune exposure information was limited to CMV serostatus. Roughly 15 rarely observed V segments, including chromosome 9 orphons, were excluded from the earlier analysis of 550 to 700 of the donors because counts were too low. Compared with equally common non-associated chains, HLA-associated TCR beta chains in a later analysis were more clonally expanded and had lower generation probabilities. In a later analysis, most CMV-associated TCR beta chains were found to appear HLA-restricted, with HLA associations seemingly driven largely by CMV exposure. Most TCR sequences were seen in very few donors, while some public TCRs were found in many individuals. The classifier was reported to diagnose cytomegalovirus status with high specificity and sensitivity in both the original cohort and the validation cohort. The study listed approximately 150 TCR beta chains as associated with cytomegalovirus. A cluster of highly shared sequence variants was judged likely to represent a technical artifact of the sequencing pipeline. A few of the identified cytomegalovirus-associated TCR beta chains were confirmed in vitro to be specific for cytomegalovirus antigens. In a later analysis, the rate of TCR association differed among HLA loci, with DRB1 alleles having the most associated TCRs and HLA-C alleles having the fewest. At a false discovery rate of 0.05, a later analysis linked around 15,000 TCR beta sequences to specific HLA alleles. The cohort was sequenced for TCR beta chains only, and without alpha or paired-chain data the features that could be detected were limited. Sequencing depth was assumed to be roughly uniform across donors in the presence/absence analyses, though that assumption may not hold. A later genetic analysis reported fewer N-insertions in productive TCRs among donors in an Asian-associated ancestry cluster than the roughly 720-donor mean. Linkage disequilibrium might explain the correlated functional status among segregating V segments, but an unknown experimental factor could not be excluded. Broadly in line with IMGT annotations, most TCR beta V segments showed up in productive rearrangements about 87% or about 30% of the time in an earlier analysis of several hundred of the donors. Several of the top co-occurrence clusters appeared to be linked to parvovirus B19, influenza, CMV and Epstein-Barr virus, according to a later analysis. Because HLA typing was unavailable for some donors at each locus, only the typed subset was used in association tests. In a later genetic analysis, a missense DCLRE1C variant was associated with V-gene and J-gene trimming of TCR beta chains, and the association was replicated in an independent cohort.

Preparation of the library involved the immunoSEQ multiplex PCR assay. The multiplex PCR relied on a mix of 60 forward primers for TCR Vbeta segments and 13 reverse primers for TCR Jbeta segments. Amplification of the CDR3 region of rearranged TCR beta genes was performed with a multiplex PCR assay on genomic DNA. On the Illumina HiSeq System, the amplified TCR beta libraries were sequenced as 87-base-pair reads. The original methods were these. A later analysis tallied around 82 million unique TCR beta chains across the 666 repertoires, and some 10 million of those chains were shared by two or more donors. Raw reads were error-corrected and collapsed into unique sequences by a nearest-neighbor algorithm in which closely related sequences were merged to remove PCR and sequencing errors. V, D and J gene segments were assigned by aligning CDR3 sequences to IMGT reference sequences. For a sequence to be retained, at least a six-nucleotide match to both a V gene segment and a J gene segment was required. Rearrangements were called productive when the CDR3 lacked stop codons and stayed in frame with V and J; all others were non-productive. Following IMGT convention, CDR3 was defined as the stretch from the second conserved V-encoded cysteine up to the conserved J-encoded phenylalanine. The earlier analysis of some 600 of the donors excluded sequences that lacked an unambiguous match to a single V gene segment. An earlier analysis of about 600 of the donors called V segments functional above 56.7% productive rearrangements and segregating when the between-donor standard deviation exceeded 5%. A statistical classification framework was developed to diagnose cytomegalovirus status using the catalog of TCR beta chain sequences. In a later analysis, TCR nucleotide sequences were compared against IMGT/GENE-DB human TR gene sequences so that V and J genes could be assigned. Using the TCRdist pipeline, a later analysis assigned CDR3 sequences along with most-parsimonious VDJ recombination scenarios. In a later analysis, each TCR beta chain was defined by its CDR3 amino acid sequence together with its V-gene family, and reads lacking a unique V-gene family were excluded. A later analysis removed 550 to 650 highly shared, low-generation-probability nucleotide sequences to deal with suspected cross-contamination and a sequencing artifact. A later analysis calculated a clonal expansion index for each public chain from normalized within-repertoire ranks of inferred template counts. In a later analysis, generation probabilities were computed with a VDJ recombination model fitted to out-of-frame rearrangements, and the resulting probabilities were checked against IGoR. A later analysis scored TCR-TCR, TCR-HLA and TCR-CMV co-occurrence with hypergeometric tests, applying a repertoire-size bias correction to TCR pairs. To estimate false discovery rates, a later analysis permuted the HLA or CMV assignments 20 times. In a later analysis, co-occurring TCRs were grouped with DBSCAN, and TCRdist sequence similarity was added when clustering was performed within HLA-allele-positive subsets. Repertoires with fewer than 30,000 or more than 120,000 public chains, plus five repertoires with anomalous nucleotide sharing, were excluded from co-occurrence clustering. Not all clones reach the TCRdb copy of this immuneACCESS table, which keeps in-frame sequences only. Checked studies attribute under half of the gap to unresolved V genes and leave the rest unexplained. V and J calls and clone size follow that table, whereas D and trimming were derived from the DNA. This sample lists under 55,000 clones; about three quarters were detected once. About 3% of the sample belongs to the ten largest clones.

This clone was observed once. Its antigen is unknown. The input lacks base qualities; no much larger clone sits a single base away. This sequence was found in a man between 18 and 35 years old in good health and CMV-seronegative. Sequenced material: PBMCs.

The CDR3 region reads CAIMSGSGNTIYF. Here is the DNA: TGTGCCATCATGTCGGGTTCTGGAAACACCATATATTTT. This chain joins TRBV10-3 to TRBJ1-3; the D gene assignment is ambiguous. Trimming removed 7 bases from V and 1 base from J, leaving 8 bases between the germline ends. The germline V gene specifies ENHRY as CDR1 and SYGVKD as CDR2. The CDR3 numbers 13 residues from cysteine through phenylalanine. This entry keeps only the CDR3 DNA: 39 bases, framed from base 1.